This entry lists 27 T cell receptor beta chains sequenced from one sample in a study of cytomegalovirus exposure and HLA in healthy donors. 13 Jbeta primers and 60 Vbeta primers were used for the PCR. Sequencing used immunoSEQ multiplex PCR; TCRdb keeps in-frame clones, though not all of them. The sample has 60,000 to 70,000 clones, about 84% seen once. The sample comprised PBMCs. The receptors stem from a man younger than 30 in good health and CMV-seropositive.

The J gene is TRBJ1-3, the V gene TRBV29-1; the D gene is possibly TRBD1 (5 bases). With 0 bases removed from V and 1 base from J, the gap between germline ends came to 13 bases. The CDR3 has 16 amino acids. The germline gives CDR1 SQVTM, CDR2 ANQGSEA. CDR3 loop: CSVEEYRAGSGNTIYF. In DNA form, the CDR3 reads TGCAGCGTTGAAGAATACCGGGCAGGGTCTGGAAACACCATATATTTT. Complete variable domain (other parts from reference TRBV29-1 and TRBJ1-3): SAVISQKPSRDICQRGTSLTIQCQVDSQVTMMFWYRQQPGQSLTLIATANQGSEATYESGFVIDKFPISRPNLTFSTLTVSNMSPEDSSIYLCSVEEYRAGSGNTIYFGEGSWLTVV.

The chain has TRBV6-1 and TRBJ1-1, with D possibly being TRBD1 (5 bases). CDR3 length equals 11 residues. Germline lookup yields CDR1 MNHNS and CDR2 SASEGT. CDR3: CRGGKNTEAFF. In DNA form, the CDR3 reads TGTCGGGGGGGAAAGAACACTGAAGCTTTCTTT.

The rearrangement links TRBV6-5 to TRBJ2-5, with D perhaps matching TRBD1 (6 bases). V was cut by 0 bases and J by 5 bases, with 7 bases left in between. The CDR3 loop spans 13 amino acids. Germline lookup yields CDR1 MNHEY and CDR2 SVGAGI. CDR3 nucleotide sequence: TGTGCCAGCAGTTACTCAAGGGGGGAGACCCAGTACTTC. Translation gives CASSYSRGETQYF.

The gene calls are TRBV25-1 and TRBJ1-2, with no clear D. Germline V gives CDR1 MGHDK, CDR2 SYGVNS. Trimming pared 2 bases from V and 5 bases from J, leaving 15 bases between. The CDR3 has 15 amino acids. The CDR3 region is CASSEGEGARYGYTF. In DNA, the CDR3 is TGTGCCAGCAGTGAAGGGGAGGGAGCAAGATATGGCTACACCTTC.

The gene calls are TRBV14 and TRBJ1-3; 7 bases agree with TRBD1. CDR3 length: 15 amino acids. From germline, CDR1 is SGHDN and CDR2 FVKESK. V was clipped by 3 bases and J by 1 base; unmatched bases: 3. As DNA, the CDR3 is TGTGCCAGCAGCCAGACAGGGTTTTCTGGAAACACCATATATTTT. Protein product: CASSQTGFSGNTIYF.

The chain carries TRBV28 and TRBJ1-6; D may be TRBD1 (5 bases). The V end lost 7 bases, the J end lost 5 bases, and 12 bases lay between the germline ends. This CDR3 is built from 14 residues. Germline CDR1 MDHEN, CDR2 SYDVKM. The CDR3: CASKSGLNNSPLHF. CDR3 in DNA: TGTGCCAGCAAGTCAGGGCTAAATAATTCACCCCTCCACTTT.

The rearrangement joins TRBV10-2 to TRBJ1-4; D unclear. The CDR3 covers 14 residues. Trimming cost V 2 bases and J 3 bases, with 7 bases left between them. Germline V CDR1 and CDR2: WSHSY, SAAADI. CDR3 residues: CASSENSPNEKLFF. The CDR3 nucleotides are TGCGCCAGCAGTGAGAACAGCCCTAATGAAAAACTGTTTTTT.

CDR3 in amino acids: CAWSVGQGLVYEQYF. CDR3 DNA: TGTGCCTGGAGTGTAGGACAGGGTCTGGTCTACGAGCAGTACTTC. V and J are TRBV30 and TRBJ2-7; 8 bases agree with TRBD1. The germline V gene encodes CDR1 GTSNPN and CDR2 SVGIG (reference sequence). V shed 0 bases and J 3 bases; nucleotides not matched to a gene: 7. This CDR3 is built from 15 residues.

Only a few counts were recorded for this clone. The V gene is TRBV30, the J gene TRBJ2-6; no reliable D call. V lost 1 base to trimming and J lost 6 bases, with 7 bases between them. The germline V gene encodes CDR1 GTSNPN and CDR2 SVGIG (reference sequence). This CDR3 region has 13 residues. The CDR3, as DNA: TGTGCCTGGAGTGATATCTCGGCCAACGTCCTGACTTTC. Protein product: CAWSDISANVLTF.

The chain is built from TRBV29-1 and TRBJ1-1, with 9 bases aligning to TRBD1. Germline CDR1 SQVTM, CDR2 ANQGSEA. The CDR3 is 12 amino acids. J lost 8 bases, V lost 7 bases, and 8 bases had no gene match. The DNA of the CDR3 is TGCAGCGGCACCGCACAGGGGGCAGAAGCTTTCTTT. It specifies CSGTAQGAEAFF.

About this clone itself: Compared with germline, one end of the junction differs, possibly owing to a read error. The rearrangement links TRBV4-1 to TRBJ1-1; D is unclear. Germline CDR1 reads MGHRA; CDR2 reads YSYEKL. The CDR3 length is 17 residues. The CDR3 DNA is TGCGCCAGCACCCAAAACCCCCTGTGGGCGACGAACACTGAAGCTTTCTTT. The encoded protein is CASTQNPLWATNTEAFF.

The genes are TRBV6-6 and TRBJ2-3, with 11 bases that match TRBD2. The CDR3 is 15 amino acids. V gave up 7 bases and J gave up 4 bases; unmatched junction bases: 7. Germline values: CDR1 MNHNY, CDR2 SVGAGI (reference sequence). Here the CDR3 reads CASTWSSGRADTQYF. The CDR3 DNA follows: TGTGCCAGCACCTGGAGTAGCGGGAGGGCAGATACGCAGTATTTT.

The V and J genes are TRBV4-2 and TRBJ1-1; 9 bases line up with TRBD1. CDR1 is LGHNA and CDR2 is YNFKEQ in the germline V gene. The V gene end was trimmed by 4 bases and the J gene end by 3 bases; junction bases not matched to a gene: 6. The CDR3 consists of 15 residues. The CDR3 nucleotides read TGTGCCAGCAGCCGAAACAGGGGGCAGGACACTGAAGCTTTCTTT. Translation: CASSRNRGQDTEAFF.

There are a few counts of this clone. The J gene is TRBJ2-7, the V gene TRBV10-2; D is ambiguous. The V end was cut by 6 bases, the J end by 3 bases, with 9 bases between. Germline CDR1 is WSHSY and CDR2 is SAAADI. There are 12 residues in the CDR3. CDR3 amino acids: CASRNPLYEQYF. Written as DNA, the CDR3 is TGCGCCAGCAGAAATCCACTCTACGAGCAGTACTTC.

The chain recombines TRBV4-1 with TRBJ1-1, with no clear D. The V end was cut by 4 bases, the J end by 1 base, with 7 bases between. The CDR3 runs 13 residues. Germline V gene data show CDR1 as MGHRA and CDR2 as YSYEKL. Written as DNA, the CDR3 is TGCGCCAGCAGCCCACCACAGAACACTGAAGCTTTCTTT. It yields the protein CASSPPQNTEAFF.

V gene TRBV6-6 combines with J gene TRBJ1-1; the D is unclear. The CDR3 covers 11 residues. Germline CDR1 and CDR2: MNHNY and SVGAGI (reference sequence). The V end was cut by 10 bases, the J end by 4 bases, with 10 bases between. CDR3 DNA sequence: TGTGCCACGGTGCGGGGCACTGAAGCTTTCTTT. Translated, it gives CATVRGTEAFF.

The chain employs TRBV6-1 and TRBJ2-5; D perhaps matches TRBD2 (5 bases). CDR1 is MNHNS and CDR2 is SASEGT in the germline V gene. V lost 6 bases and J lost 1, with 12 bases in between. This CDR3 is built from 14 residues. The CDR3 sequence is CASSLDYPQETQYF. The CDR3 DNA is TGTGCCAGCAGCCTCGACTACCCCCAAGAGACCCAGTACTTC.

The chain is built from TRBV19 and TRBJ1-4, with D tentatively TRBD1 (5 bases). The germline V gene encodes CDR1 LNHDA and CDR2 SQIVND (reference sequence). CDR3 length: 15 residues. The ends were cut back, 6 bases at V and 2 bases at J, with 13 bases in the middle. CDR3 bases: TGTGCCAGTAGGGAGGGGTCCTCGACTAATGAAAAACTGTTTTTT. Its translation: CASREGSSTNEKLFF.

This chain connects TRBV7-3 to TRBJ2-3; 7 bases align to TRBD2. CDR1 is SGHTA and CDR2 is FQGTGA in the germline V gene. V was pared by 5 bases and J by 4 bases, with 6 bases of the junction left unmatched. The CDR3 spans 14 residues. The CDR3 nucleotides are TGTGCCAGCAGCCCCAAGACTAGCCCAGATACGCAGTATTTT. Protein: CASSPKTSPDTQYF.

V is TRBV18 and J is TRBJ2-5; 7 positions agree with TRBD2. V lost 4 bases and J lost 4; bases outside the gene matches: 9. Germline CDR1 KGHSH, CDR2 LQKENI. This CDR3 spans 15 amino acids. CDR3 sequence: CASSRPGLPRETQYF. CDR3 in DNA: TGTGCCAGCTCACGCCCGGGACTACCCCGAGAGACCCAGTACTTC.

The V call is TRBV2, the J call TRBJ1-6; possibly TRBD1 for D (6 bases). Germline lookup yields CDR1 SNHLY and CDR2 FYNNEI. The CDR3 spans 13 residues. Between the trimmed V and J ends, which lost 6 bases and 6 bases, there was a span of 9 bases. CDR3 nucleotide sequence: TGTGCCAGCAGAAAGGACAGTAATTCACCCCTCCACTTT. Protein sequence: CASRKDSNSPLHF.

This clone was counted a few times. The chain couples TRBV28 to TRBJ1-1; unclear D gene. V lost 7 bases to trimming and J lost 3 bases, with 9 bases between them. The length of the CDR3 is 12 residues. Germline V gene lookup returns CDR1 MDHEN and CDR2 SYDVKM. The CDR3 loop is CASISAHTEAFF. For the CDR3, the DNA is TGTGCCAGCATCTCAGCGCACACTGAAGCTTTCTTT.

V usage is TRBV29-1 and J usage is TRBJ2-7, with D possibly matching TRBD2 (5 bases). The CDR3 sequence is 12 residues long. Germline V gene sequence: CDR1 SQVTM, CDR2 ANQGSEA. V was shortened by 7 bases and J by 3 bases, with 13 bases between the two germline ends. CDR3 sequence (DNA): TGCAGCGCTAGGACTTCCCACTACGAGCAGTACTTC. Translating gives CSARTSHYEQYF.

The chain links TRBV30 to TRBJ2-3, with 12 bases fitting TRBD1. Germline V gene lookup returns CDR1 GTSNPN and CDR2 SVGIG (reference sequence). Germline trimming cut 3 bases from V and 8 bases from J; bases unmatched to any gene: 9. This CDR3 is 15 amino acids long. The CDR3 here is CAWRWGTGGASTQYF. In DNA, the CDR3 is TGTGCCTGGAGGTGGGGGACAGGGGGCGCGTCTACGCAGTATTTT.

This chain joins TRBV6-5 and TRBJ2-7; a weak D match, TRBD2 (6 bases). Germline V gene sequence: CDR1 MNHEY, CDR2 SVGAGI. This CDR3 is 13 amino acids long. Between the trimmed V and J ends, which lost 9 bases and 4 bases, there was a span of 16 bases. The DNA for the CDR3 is TGTGCCAGTTCCCGTTCAGGAGGGTACGAGCAGTACTTC. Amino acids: CASSRSGGYEQYF.

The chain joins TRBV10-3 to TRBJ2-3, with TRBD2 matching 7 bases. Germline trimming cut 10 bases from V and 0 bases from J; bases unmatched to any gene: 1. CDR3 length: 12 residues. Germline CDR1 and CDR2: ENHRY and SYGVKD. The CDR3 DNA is TGTGCCACTAGCGGCAGCACAGATACGCAGTATTTT. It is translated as CATSGSTDTQYF.

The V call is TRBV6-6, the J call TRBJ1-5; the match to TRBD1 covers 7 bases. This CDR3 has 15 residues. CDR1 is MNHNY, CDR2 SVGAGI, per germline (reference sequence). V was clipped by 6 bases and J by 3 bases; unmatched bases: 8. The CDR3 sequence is CASRPGQSLNQPQHF. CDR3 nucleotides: TGTGCCAGCAGACCGGGACAGAGCCTCAATCAGCCCCAGCATTTT.